This entry describes one TCR beta chain. Its matching antigen is unknown. The data belong to a study of cytomegalovirus exposure and HLA in healthy donors. Study as a whole: Most genotyped donors, over 70% of around 370, had Caucasian-associated genetic ancestry. General observations from the study: Some TCR beta chains (roughly 150 of them) were listed as cytomegalovirus-associated. Donors belonging to an Asian-associated ancestry cluster reportedly showed fewer N-insertions in productive TCRs than the approximately 700-donor mean, according to what a later analysis found.

Trimming took off 1 base at V and 2 bases at J, with 3 bases between the two ends. Germline assignment: CDR1 GTSNPN and CDR2 SVGIG (reference sequence). There are 12 residues in the CDR3. The PCR contained 60 Vbeta and 13 Jbeta primers. In the authors' workflow: There were about 80 million unique TCR beta chains by a later count, and some 12 million of them were shared. Assay used: immunoSEQ multiplex PCR; TCRdb lists only in-frame clones, some missing. For V, J and clone size, that table is used; D and trimming come from the DNA. Here the sample spans about 98,000 clones, 75% to 85% being singletons.

The V call is TRBV30, the J call TRBJ2-4; unclear D gene. The source of this sequence is a man aged 18 to 29 in good health and CMV-seropositive. The sequencing sample was made of PBMCs. The CDR3 is CAWSASKNIQYF. In DNA form, the CDR3 reads TGTGCCTGGAGTGCTTCCAAAAACATTCAGTACTTC.